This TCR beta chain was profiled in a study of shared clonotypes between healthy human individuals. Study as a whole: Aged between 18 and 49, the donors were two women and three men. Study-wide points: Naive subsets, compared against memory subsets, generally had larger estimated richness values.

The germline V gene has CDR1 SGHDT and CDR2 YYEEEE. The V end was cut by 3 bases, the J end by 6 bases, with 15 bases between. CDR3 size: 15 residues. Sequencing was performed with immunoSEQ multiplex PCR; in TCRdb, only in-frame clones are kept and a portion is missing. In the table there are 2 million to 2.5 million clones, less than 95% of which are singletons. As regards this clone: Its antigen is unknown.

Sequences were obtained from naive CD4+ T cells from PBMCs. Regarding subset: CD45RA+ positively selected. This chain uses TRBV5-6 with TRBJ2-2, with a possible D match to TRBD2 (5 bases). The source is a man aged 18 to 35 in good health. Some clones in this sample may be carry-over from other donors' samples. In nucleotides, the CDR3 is TGTGCCAGCAGCTCCGGACTCTACCGGTCCGGGGAGCTGTTTTTT. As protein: CASSSGLYRSGELFF. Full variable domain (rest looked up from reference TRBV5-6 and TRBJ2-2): DAGVTQSPTHLIKTRGQQVTLRCSPKSGHDTVSWYQQALGQGPQFIFQYYEEEERQRGNFPDRFSGHQFPNYSSELNVNALLLGDSALYLCASSSGLYRSGELFFGEGSRLTVL.